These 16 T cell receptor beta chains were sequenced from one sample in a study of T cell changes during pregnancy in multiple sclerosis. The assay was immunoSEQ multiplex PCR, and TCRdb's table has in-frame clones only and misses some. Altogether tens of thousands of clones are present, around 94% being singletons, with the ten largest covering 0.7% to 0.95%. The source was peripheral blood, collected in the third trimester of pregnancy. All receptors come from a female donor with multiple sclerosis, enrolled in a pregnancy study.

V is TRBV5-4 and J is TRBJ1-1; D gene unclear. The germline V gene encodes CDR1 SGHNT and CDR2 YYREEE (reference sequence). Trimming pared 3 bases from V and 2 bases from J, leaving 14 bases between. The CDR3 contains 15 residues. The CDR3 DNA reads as TGTGCCAGCAGCTATATAGGCAGGCTTAACACTGAAGCTTTCTTT. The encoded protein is CASSYIGRLNTEAFF.

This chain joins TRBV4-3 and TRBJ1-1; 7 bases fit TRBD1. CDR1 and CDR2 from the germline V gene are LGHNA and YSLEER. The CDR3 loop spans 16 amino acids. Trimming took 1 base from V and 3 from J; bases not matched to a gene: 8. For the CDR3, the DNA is TGCGCCAGCAGCCAAGCGTTCGACAGGGCGTACACTGAAGCTTTCTTT. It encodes CASSQAFDRAYTEAFF.

The CDR3 DNA is TGTGCCAGCAGCGCCGACAGGGGGCAAGAGGAAAAACTGTTTTTT. Protein sequence: CASSADRGQEEKLFF. The gene calls are TRBV7-9 and TRBJ1-4, with TRBD1 identical over 10 bases. The V gene's germline CDR1 is SEHNR and CDR2 FQNEAQ (reference sequence). V shed 5 bases and J 8 bases; nucleotides not matched to a gene: 8. CDR3 length: 15 amino acids.

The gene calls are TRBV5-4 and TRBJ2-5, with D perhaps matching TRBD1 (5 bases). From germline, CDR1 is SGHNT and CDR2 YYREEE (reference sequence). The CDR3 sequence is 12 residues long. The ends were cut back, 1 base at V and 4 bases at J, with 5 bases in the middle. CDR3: CASSLRGETQYF. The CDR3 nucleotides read TGTGCCAGCAGCTTGAGGGGAGAGACCCAGTACTTC.

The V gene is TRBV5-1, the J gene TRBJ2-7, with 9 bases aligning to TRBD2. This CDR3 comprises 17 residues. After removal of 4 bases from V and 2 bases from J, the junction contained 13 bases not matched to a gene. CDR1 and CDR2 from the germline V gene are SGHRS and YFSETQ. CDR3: CASSPSRGRGRAYEQYF. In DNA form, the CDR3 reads TGCGCCAGCAGCCCAAGCAGGGGCCGCGGGAGGGCCTACGAGCAGTACTTC. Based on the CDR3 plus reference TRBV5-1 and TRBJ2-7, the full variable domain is KAGVTQTPRYLIKTRGQQVTLSCSPISGHRSVSWYQQTPGQGLQFLFEYFSETQRNKGNFPGRFSGRQFSNSRSEMNVSTLELGDSALYLCASSPSRGRGRAYEQYFGPGTRLTVT.

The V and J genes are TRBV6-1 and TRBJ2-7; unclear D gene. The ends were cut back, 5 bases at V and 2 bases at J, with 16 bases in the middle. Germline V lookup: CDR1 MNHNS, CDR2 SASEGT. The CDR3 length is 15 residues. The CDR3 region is CASSPPAAPPYEQYF. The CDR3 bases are TGTGCCAGCAGTCCCCCGGCGGCGCCTCCCTACGAGCAGTACTTC.

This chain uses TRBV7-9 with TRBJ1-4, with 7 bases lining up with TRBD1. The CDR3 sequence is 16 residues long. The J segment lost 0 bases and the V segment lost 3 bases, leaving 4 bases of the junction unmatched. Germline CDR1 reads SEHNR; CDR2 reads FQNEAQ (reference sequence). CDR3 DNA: TGTGCCAGCAGCTTTGGGACAGTCGCAACTAATGAAAAACTGTTTTTT. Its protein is CASSFGTVATNEKLFF.

The DNA for the CDR3 is TGTGCCAGCAGCCCCTCCCGTGACAGGGCCCCGTACGAGCAGTACTTC. Protein sequence: CASSPSRDRAPYEQYF. The chain links TRBV6-6 to TRBJ2-7, with 7 bases identical to TRBD1. Per germline, CDR1 MNHNY and CDR2 SVGAGI (reference sequence). J gave up 4 bases and V 6 bases, and 15 bases lay outside the gene matches. This CDR3 region has 16 residues.

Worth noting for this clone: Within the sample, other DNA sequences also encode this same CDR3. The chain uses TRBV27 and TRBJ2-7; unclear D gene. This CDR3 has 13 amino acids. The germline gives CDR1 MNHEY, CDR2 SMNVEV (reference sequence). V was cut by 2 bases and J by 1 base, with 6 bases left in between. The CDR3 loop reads CASSLGQSYEQYF. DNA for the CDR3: TGTGCCAGCAGTTTAGGGCAATCCTACGAGCAGTACTTC.

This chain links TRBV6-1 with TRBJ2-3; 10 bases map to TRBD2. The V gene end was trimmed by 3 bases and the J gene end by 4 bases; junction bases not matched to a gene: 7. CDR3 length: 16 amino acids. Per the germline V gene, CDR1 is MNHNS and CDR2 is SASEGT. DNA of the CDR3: TGTGCCAGCAGTGACAGAGCGGGAGGGCCCGCAGATACGCAGTATTTT. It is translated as CASSDRAGGPADTQYF.

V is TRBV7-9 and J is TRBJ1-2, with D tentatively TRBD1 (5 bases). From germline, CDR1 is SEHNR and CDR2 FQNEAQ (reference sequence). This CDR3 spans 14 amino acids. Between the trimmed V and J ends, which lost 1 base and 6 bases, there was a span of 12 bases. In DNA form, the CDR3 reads TGTGCCAGCAGCTTAGGACAGTACAATGATGGCTACACCTTC. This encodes CASSLGQYNDGYTF.

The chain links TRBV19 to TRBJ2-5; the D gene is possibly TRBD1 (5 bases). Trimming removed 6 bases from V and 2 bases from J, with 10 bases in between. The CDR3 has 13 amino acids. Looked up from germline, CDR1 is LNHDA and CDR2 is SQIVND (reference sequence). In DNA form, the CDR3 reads TGTGCCAGTAGACAGGACGGACAAGAGACCCAGTACTTC. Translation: CASRQDGQETQYF.

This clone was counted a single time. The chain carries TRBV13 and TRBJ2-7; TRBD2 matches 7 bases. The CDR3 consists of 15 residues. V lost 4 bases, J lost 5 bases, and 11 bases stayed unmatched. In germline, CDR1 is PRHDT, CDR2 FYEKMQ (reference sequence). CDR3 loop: CASSSVAGESNEQYF. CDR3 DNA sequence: TGTGCCAGCAGCTCCGTTGCGGGAGAAAGCAACGAGCAGTACTTC.

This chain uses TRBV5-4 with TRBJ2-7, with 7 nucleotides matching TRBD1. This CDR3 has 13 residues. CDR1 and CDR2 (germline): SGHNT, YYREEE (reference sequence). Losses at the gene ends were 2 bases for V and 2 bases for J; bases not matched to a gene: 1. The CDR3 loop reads CASSLGGPYEQYF. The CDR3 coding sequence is TGTGCCAGCAGCTTAGGGGGCCCCTACGAGCAGTACTTC.

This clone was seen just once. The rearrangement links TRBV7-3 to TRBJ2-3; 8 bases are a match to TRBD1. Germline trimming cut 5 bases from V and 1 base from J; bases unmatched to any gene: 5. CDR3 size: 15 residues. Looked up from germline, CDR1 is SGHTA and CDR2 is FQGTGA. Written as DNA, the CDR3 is TGTGCCAGCAGCCGATCGGGACAGGGCACAGATACGCAGTATTTT. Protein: CASSRSGQGTDTQYF.

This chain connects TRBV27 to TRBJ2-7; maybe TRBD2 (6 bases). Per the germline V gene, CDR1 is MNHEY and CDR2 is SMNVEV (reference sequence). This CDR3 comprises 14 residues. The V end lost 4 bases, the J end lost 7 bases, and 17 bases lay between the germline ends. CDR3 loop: CASSSHRRRGEQYF. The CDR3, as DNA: TGTGCCAGCAGTTCCCACAGGAGACGGGGGGAGCAGTACTTC.